The T cell receptor (beta chain) described here comes from a study of CD8+ T cells in alopecia areata. Following extraction, RNA underwent reverse transcription to cDNA, which served as the sequencing template. Sequencing used immunoSEQ multiplex PCR; TCRdb keeps in-frame clones, though not all of them. This table has roughly 150,000 clones, around 54% appearing once. V shed 2 bases and J shed 8 bases, with 9 bases lying between them. The CDR3 contains 13 residues. Germline V lookup: CDR1 MNHEY, CDR2 SVGAGI. V is TRBV6-5 and J is TRBJ1-4; D is uncertain. The TCR sequence derives from a human donor in good health. Input material: CD4+ T cells sorted from blood. Here the CDR3 reads CASSYRVSEKLFF. The CDR3 DNA reads as TGTGCCAGCAGTTACCGCGTGTCCGAAAAACTGTTTTTT.